Shown below are 25 T cell receptor beta chains from a single sample sequenced in a study of CD8 T cells in Susac syndrome. RNA was extracted with the RNeasy kit, and a quantity of roughly 0.5 to 1 ug was reverse transcribed using random hexamers. MiXCR, run by TCRdb on the immunoSEQ multiplex PCR reads, gives a single entry per CDR3 protein. This sample has about 240,000 distinct CDR3 sequences; 90% to 96% occur once, and the top ten carry 0.08% to 0.11%. The specimen was CD4+ T cells from PBMCs. Receptors were obtained from a human donor with Susac syndrome.

This clonotype was detected once. CDR3 protein: CASSKRTPGANVLTF. For the CDR3, the DNA is TGTGCCAGTAGTAAAAGGACCCCTGGGGCCAACGTCCTGACTTTC. The chain recombines TRBV19 with TRBJ2-6; D ambiguous. Trimming removed 4 bases at V and 2 bases at J, with 9 bases between. The CDR3 length is 15 residues. Germline V gives CDR1 LNHDA, CDR2 SQIVND (reference sequence).

This chain uses TRBV2 with TRBJ1-1, with D unresolved. With 3 bases removed from V and 4 bases from J, the gap between germline ends came to 9 bases. Germline-derived CDR1 and CDR2 are SNHLY and FYNNEI. The CDR3 spans 13 residues. The CDR3 bases are TGTGCCAGCAGTGAGGATGCGCTCACTGAAGCTTTCTTT. Its translation is CASSEDALTEAFF.

The chain combines TRBV18 with TRBJ2-7, with TRBD2 identical over 7 bases. Trimming at V came to 3 bases and at J to 12 bases, leaving 17 bases not matched to a gene. CDR1 KGHSH and CDR2 LQKENI come from the germline V gene. This CDR3 spans 15 amino acids. This chain's CDR3 is CASSPPSGRGWIPYF. The CDR3 DNA reads TGTGCCAGCTCACCCCCAAGCGGGCGGGGGTGGATCCCGTACTTC.

The rearrangement uses TRBV3-1 and TRBJ2-7; TRBD1 is a possible D gene (6 bases). Germline CDR1 LGHDT, CDR2 YNNKEL (reference sequence). V lost 1 base and J lost 2, with 15 bases in between. This CDR3 contains 16 residues. CDR3 nucleotide sequence: TGTGCCAGCAGCCAAGTGGATGGGGGCCCCCCCTACGAGCAGTACTTC. The encoded protein is CASSQVDGGPPYEQYF.

This sequence joins TRBV20-1 and TRBJ2-3, with D perhaps TRBD2 (5 bases). V lost 0 bases and J 2 bases, leaving 15 bases between the germline ends. Germline V gene data show CDR1 as DFQATT and CDR2 as SNEGSKA (reference sequence). The CDR3 has 16 residues. The CDR3 bases are TGCAGTGCTAGAGATCCGGGCCGCGGGCCCACAGATACGCAGTATTTT. Its translation is CSARDPGRGPTDTQYF.

V and J are TRBV27 and TRBJ1-2; no clear D. Per germline, CDR1 MNHEY and CDR2 SMNVEV (reference sequence). V lost 10 bases and J lost 1, with 13 bases in between. This CDR3 has 13 amino acids. The CDR3 loop reads CATAGVYNYGYTF. CDR3 sequence (DNA): TGTGCCACCGCAGGCGTCTATAACTATGGCTACACCTTC.

The chain carries TRBV6-2 or TRBV6-3 and TRBJ1-1; weak D call: TRBD1 (5 bases). The CDR3 consists of 12 residues. In germline, CDR1 is MNHEY, CDR2 SVGEGT. The ends were cut back, 4 bases at V and 9 bases at J, with 12 bases in the middle. The CDR3 region has the DNA TGTGCCAGCAGTTCCCGGGGCCATCAAGCTTTCTTT. Residues: CASSSRGHQAFF.

The chain carries TRBV28 and TRBJ1-1; perhaps TRBD1 as D (5 bases). The ends were cut back, 6 bases at V and 4 bases at J, with 15 bases in the middle. CDR3 length: 14 amino acids. Looked up from germline, CDR1 is MDHEN and CDR2 is SYDVKM. In DNA form, the CDR3 reads TGTGCCAGCAGGTTACAGTACCAGGGCACTGAAGCTTTCTTT. Its protein product is CASRLQYQGTEAFF.

This clonotype was seen a few times. V gene TRBV29-1 combines with J gene TRBJ2-5; no clear D. The V and J ends lost 0 bases and 12 bases respectively, with 14 bases between them. Per the germline V gene, CDR1 is SQVTM and CDR2 is ANQGSEA. The CDR3 has 12 amino acids. CDR3 amino acids: CSVEDGNSPKYF. CDR3 nucleotides: TGCAGCGTTGAAGATGGGAACAGCCCGAAGTACTTC.

The chain uses TRBV5-1 and TRBJ2-2; D perhaps matches TRBD1 (7 bases). The germline V and J ends were trimmed by 7 bases and 2 bases, with 12 bases remaining between them. There are 14 residues in the CDR3. CDR1 SGHRS and CDR2 YFSETQ come from the germline V gene. For the CDR3, the DNA is TGCGCCAGCTTGCGGGACAGCAACACCGGGGAGCTGTTTTTT. Protein sequence: CASLRDSNTGELFF.

This rearrangement joins TRBV28 to TRBJ2-6; D gene unclear. This CDR3 has 15 residues. Trimming pared 5 bases from V and 2 bases from J, leaving 10 bases between. The germline V gene encodes CDR1 MDHEN and CDR2 SYDVKM. The CDR3 reads CASSEARPGANVLTF. DNA of the CDR3: TGTGCCAGCAGTGAGGCCAGGCCTGGGGCCAACGTCCTGACTTTC. Combining the CDR3 with reference TRBV28 and TRBJ2-6 gives the whole variable domain DVKVTQSSRYLVKRTGEKVFLECVQDMDHENMFWYRQDPGLGLRLIYFSYDVKMKEKGDIPEGYSVSREKKERFSLILESASTNQTSMYLCASSEARPGANVLTFGAGSRLTVL.

This chain joins TRBV20-1 and TRBJ2-1; 8 nucleotides match TRBD2. J was trimmed by 3 bases and V by 0 bases; bases with no gene match: 7. The germline V gene encodes CDR1 DFQATT and CDR2 SNEGSKA (reference sequence). The CDR3 has 16 residues. In DNA form, the CDR3 reads TGCAGTGCTAGAGATCTGGCGGGAGGAGACTACAATGAGCAGTTCTTC. Translation: CSARDLAGGDYNEQFF.

The CDR3: CSVLLPEMNTEAFF. CDR3 in DNA: TGCAGTGTTTTATTGCCAGAAATGAACACTGAAGCTTTCTTT. This chain uses TRBV20-1 with TRBJ1-1; no definite D call. V was shortened by 7 bases and J by 0 bases, with 15 bases between the two germline ends. Germline CDR1 is DFQATT and CDR2 is SNEGSKA (reference sequence). The CDR3 sequence is 14 residues long.

This rearrangement joins TRBV29-1 to TRBJ1-4, with D hard to call. The CDR3 covers 14 residues. Germline CDR1 reads SQVTM; CDR2 reads ANQGSEA. Trimming left V 4 bases short and J 7 bases short, with 16 bases between. The CDR3 DNA follows: TGCAGCGTTGCGGGTTCGTTACTTAGTGAAAAACTGTTTTTT. Translating gives CSVAGSLLSEKLFF.

The chain is built from TRBV29-1 and TRBJ2-7; D gene unclear. This CDR3 is 12 amino acids long. The V and J ends lost 7 bases and 5 bases respectively, with 15 bases between them. CDR1 and CDR2 (germline): SQVTM, ANQGSEA. DNA for the CDR3: TGCAGCGCAATTGCCATCGCGGACGAGCAGTACTTC. The encoded protein is CSAIAIADEQYF.

The rearrangement joins TRBV12-3 or TRBV12-4 to TRBJ2-3; tentatively, D is TRBD2 (5 bases). Trimming stripped 5 bases from V and 8 bases from J, with 11 bases between. The CDR3 totals 12 residues. This CDR3 is CASSTFRGTQYF. CDR3 in DNA: TGTGCCAGCAGTACATTCCGGGGTACGCAGTATTTT.

The chain couples TRBV5-8 to TRBJ2-7; 10 positions match TRBD1. J was trimmed by 7 bases and V by 4 bases; bases with no gene match: 8. Germline V gives CDR1 SGHTS, CDR2 YDEGEE. CDR3 length: 14 residues. The CDR3 DNA follows: TGTGCCAGCAGCAAGGGACAGGGGACGGGGGAGCAGTACTTC. Its translation is CASSKGQGTGEQYF.

V gene TRBV7-2 combines with J gene TRBJ1-2; D gene ambiguous. The germline V gene has CDR1 SGHTA and CDR2 FQGNSA. Trimming removed 5 bases at V and 6 bases at J, with 10 bases between. This CDR3 has 12 amino acids. The CDR3 is CASSPYADGYTF. The CDR3 bases are TGTGCCAGCAGCCCCTACGCGGATGGCTACACCTTC.

This clonotype was detected only once. CDR3 coding DNA: TGCAGTGCTAGAGACCCGGTCCAGGGGCAGTTCGACGAGCAGTACTTC. It codes for CSARDPVQGQFDEQYF. The chain couples TRBV20-1 to TRBJ2-7, with D possibly being TRBD1 (6 bases). Per germline, CDR1 DFQATT and CDR2 SNEGSKA (reference sequence). V lost 0 bases and J lost 5, with 20 bases in between. This CDR3 is built from 16 residues.

This chain uses TRBV5-1 with TRBJ1-2; unclear D gene. Deletions cut 0 bases from V and 4 bases from J, with 13 bases between. This CDR3 is built from 15 residues. Per the germline V gene, CDR1 is SGHRS and CDR2 is YFSETQ. The CDR3 protein is CASSLGETASYGYTF. The CDR3, as DNA: TGCGCCAGCAGCTTGGGGGAAACCGCAAGCTATGGCTACACCTTC.

The rearrangement uses TRBV18 and TRBJ2-7, with 12 positions matching TRBD1. The CDR3 extends over 14 amino acids. Germline V lookup: CDR1 KGHSH, CDR2 LQKENI. With 4 bases clipped from V and 6 bases from J, the junction kept 4 bases outside the gene matches. The CDR3 DNA follows: TGTGCCAGCTCACGGGACAGGGGGCCGGGCGAGCAGTACTTC. It yields the protein CASSRDRGPGEQYF.

The J gene is TRBJ1-1, the V gene TRBV30; 7 bases agree with TRBD1. Germline assignment: CDR1 GTSNPN and CDR2 SVGIG (reference sequence). The CDR3 length is 13 residues. Trimming took 1 base from V and 3 from J; bases not matched to a gene: 2. The CDR3 loop is CAWSARGDTEAFF. CDR3 nucleotides: TGTGCCTGGAGTGCCAGGGGGGACACTGAAGCTTTCTTT.

The chain links TRBV12-3 or TRBV12-4 to TRBJ2-6, with D unresolved. The CDR3 is 14 amino acids. Trimming shortened V by 7 bases and J by 3 bases, and 10 bases separated the two germline ends. The CDR3 reads CASTSLGGANVLTF. The CDR3 DNA reads TGTGCCAGCACTTCCTTAGGTGGGGCCAACGTCCTGACTTTC.

This rearrangement joins TRBV18 to TRBJ2-7, with D perhaps TRBD1 (6 bases). The V end was cut by 2 bases, the J end by 6 bases, with 14 bases between. This CDR3 is built from 14 residues. Germline CDR1 reads KGHSH; CDR2 reads LQKENI. The CDR3 loop is CASSPNPGAAEQYF. Written as DNA, the CDR3 is TGTGCCAGCTCACCAAACCCAGGGGCTGCCGAGCAGTACTTC.

This clonotype has a single count. The J gene is TRBJ2-7, the V gene TRBV29-1; possible D gene TRBD1, 5 bases. The CDR3 covers 13 residues. Between the trimmed V and J ends, which lost 0 bases and 2 bases, there was a span of 8 bases. Germline assignment: CDR1 SQVTM and CDR2 ANQGSEA. The CDR3 coding sequence is TGCAGCGTTGAAGACAGGGTGACCTACGAGCAGTACTTC. Translating it yields CSVEDRVTYEQYF.